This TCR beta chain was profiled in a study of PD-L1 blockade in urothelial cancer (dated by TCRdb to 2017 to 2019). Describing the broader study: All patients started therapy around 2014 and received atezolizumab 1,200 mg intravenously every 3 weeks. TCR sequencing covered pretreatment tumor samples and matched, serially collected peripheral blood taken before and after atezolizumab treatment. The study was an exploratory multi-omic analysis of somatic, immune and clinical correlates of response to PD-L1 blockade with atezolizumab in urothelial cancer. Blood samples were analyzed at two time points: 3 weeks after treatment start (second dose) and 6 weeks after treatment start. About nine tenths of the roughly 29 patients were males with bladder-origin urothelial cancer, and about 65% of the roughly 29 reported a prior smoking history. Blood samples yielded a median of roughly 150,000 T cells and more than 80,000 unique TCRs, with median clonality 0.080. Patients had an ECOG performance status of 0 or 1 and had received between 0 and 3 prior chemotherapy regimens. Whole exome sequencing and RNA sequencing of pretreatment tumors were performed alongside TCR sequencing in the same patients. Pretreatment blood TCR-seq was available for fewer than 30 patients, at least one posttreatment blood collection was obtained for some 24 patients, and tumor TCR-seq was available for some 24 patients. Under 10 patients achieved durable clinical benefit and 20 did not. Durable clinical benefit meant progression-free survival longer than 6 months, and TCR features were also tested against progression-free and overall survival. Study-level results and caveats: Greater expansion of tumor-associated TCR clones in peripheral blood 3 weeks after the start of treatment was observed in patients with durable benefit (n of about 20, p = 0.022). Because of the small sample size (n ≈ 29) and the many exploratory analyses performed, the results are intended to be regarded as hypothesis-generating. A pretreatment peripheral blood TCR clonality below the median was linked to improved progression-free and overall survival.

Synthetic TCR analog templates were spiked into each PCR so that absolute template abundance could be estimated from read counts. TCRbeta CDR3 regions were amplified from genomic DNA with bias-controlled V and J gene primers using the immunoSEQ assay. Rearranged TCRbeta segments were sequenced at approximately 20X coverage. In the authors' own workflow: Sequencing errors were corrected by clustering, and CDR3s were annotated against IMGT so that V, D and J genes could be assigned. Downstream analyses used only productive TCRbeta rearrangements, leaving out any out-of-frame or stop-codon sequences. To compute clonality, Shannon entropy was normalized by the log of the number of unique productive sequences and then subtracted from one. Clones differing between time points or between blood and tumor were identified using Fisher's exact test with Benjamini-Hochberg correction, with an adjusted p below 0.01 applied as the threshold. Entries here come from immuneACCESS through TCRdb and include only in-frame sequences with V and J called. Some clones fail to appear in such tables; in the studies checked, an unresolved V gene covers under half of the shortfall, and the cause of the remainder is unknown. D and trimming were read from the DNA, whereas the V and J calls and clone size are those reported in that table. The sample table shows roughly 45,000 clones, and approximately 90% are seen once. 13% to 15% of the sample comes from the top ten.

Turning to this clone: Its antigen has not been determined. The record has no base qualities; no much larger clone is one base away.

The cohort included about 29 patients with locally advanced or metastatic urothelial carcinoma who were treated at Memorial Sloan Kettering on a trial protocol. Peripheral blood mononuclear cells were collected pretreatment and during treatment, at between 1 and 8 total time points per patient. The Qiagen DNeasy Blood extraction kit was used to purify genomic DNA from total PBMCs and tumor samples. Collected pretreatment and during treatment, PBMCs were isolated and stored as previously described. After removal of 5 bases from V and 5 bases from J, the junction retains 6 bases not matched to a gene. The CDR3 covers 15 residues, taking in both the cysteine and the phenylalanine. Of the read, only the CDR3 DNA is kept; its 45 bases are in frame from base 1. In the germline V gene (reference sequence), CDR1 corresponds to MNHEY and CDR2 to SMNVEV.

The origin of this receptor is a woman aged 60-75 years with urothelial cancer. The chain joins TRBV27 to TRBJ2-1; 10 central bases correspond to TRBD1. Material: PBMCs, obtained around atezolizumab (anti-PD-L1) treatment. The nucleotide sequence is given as TGTGCCAGCAGTGCGGGACAGGGGAAGGACAATGAGCAGTTCTTC. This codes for CASSAGQGKDNEQFF.